This T cell receptor (beta chain) was captured in a study of blood T cells in healthy people across ages (dated by TCRdb to about 2015). About the full investigation: In model experiments, roughly one uniquely barcoded TCR beta cDNA molecule per two T cells was captured by template switching. For two donors (one aged 18 to 30 and one aged 80 or older), the study analyzed two additional independent replicas of 1 million unique cDNA reads from the same blood draw. To avoid experimental bias, donors of different ages were spread randomly across the sequencing lanes. The donors were split into four age groups: young (average around 15 years), middle-aged (roughly 39), aged (approximately 59) and long-lived (over 75). To track age-related changes in TCR beta repertoire diversity, the study relied on deep sequencing normalized with unique cDNA molecular identifiers. On the study overall, not on this receptor specifically: Total diversity estimates from one million sequenced T cells were considered lower bounds and underestimates. Observed TCR beta diversity correlated strongly with the percentage of naive T cells measured by flow cytometry. Compared with the aged group, the long-lived group had more naive CD4+ T cells, fewer expanded clones and increased TCR diversity, suggesting age selection. Because the CMV infection status of the donors was unknown, age-related changes in expanded clonotypes may potentially have been confounded. Observed TCR beta diversity per million T cells fell roughly linearly with age, and a significant reduction was already apparent by age about 36. Because profiling used bulk unsorted PBMCs, naive and antigen-experienced compartments could not be compared conclusively.

The method was 5' RACE. The instrument was an Illumina HiSeq 2500. The second PCR ran for roughly 7 to 12 cycles and used a J-beta primer mix along with a sample-barcoded 5' primer. A unique molecular identifier was introduced onto each TCR beta cDNA molecule by a template-switch 5' adaptor carrying 12 random nucleotides. Each sample yielded at least 3 million CDR3-containing paired-end reads. The Mint cDNA synthesis kit, primed by a TRBC-specific oligonucleotide, was used to synthesize first-strand cDNA from all RNA. Following uracil-DNA glycosylase treatment, a first 18-cycle PCR with universal primers M1SS and BC2_uni_R was performed on all cDNA. On the authors' methods: For normalization, 1 million high-quality reads were randomly selected from each sample, with every read carrying a distinct molecular identifier. Reads with shared molecular identifiers were discarded instead of being binned into consensus sequences. MiTCR, set to a Q25 quality threshold and the strictest error-elimination algorithm, was used for CDR3 identification, clonotype clustering and error correction. A nonparametric unseen species model with Euler transformation was used to estimate a lower bound on total TCR beta diversity. Using fastp at Q25 and MiXCR, TCRdb reprocessed the public reads and kept productive beta chains. Each CDR3 protein appears once, grouped with its most common genes and DNA. These V and J calls rely on TCRdb rather than the paper's analysis. Across this sample there are 650,000 to 800,000 distinct CDR3 sequences, with roughly 44% seen only once. Roughly 19% of the sample is taken by the ten largest.

CDR1 and CDR2 (SGHTA, FQGNSA) derive from the germline V gene. Trimming costs V 4 bases and J 4 bases, and their ends lie 20 bases apart. Including the terminal cysteine and phenylalanine, the CDR3 comprises 17 residues. Only the CDR3 portion is preserved as DNA: 51 bases, with reading frame beginning at the first base. Remarks on this clonotype: The target of this receptor is not known. Base qualities are not recorded, but no much larger clone differs from it by a single base.

The approximately 39 donors, aged about 6 to 95 years, were systemically healthy Caucasian individuals from Russia. Each donor gave ten milliliters of peripheral blood, collected into EDTA-treated Vacutainer tubes. Ficoll-Paque density-gradient centrifugation was used to isolate PBMCs, with at least 7 million per sample. Total RNA was extracted from PBMCs with Trizol reagent, with at least 5 micrograms obtained per sample. The percentages of naive CD45RAhigh/CD27high T cells were determined by flow cytometry on a PBMC aliquot from every donor. This sequence originates from a man in his 60s in good health. The rearrangement joined TRBV7-2 to TRBJ1-5; no D gene call is confident. Sequencing used blood. CDR3 loop: CASSSIARRGRNQPQHF. The DNA is as follows: TGTGCCAGCAGCTCAATAGCGAGACGAGGAAGGAATCAGCCCCAGCATTTT.